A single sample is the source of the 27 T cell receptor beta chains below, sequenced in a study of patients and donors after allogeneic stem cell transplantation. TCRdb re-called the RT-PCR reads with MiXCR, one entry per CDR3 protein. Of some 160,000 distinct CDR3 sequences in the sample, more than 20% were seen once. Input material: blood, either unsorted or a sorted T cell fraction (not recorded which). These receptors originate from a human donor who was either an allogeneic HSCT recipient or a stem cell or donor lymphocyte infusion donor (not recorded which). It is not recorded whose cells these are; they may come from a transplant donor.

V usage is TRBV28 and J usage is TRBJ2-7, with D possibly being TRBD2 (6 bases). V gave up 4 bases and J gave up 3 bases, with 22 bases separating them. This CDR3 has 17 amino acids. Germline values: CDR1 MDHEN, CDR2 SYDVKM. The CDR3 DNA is TGTGCCAGCAGTTCCCAACGACTCCGGGACTTTTTCTACGAGCAGTACTTC. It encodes CASSSQRLRDFFYEQYF.

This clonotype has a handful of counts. CDR3 loop: CAIRTDINYGYTF. The CDR3 DNA reads TGTGCCATCAGGACGGACATTAACTATGGCTACACCTTC. This chain links TRBV10-3 with TRBJ1-2; a weak D match, TRBD1 (5 bases). The CDR3 is 13 amino acids. The V end lost 6 bases, the J end lost 1 base, and 9 bases lay between the germline ends. The V gene's germline CDR1 is ENHRY and CDR2 SYGVKD.

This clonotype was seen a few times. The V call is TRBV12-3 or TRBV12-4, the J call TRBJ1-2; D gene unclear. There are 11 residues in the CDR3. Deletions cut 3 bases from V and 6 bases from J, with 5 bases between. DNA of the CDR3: TGTGCCAGCAGTTTTAATAATGGCTACACCTTC. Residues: CASSFNNGYTF.

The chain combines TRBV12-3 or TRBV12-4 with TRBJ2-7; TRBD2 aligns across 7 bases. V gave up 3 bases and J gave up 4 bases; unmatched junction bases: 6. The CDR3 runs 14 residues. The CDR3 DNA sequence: TGTGCCAGCAGTTTTACGGCGGGAGCATACGAGCAGTACTTC. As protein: CASSFTAGAYEQYF.

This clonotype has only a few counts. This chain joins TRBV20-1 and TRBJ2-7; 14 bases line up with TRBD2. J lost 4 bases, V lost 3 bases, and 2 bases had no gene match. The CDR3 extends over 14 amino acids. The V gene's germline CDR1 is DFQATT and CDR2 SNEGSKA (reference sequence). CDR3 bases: TGCAGTGCTAGGGGACTAGCGGGGGCATACGAGCAGTACTTC. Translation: CSARGLAGAYEQYF.

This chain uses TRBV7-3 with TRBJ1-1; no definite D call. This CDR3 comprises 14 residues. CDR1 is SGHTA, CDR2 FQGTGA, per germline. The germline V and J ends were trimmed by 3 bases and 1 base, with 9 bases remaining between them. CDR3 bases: TGTGCCAGCAGCTTCGGACCCCAGAACACTGAAGCTTTCTTT. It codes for CASSFGPQNTEAFF.

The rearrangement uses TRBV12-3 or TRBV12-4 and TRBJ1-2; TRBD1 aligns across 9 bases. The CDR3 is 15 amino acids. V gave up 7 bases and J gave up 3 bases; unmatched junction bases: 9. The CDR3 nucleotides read TGTGCCAGCATCTTCCCCGGGACAGGGTACTATGGCTACACCTTC. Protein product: CASIFPGTGYYGYTF.

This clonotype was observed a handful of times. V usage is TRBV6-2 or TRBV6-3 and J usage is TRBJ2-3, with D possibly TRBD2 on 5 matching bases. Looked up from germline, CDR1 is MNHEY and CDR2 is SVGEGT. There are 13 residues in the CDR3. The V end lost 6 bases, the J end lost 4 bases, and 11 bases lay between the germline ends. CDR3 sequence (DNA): TGTGCCAGCAGCTCCATAGCGTCAGATACGCAGTATTTT. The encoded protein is CASSSIASDTQYF.

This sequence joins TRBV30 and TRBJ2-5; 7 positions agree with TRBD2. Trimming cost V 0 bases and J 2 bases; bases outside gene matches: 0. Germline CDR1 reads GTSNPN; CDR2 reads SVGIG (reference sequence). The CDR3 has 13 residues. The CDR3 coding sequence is TGTGCCTGGAGTGTGCGGGAGCAAGAGACCCAGTACTTC. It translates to CAWSVREQETQYF.

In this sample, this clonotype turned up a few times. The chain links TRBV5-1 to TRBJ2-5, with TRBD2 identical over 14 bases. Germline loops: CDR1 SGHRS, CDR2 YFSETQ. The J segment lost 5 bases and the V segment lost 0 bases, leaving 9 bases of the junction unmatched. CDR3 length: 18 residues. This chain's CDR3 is CASSLAPEGLAGVETQYF. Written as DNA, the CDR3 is TGCGCCAGCAGCTTGGCCCCTGAGGGACTAGCGGGGGTGGAGACCCAGTACTTC.

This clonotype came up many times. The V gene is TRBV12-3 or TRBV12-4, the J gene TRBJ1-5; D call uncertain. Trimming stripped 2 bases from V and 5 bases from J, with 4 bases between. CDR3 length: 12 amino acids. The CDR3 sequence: CASSLTDQPQHF. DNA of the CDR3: TGTGCCAGCAGTTTAACTGATCAGCCCCAGCATTTT.

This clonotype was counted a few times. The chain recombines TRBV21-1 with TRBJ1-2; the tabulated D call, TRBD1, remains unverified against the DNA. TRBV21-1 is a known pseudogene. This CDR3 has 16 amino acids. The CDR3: CASSKEIRDDSGGYTF. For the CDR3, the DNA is TGTGCCAGCAGCAAAGAGATCCGGGACGATTCTGGCGGCTACACCTTC.

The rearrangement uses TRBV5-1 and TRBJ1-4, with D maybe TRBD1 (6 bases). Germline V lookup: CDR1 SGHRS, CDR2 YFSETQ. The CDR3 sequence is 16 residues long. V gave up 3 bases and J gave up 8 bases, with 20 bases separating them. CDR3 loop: CASSSVTGTRWEKLFF. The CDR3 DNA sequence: TGCGCCAGCAGCTCGGTAACCGGGACAAGATGGGAAAAACTGTTTTTT.

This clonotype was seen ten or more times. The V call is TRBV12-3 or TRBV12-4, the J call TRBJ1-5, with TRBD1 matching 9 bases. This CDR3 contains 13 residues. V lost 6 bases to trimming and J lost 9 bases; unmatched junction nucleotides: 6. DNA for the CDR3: TGTGCCAGCAGACGAGACAGGGGGGGGCCCCAGCATTTT. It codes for CASRRDRGGPQHF.

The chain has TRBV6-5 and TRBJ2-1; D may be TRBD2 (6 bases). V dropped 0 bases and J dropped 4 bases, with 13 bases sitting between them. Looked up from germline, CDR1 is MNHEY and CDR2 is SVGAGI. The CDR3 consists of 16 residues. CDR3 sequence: CASSYSGGAGYNEQFF. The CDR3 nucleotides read TGTGCCAGCAGTTACTCAGGAGGGGCCGGGTACAATGAGCAGTTCTTC.

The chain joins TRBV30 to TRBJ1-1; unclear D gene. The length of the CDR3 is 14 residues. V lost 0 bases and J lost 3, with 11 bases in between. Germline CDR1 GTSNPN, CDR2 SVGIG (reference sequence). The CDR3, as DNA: TGTGCCTGGAGTGTATGGGGAACATACACTGAAGCTTTCTTT. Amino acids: CAWSVWGTYTEAFF. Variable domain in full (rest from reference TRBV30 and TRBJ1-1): SQTIHQWPATLVQPVGSPLSLECTVEGTSNPNLYWYRQAAGRGLQLLFYSVGIGQISSEVPQNLSASRPQDRQFILSSKKLLLSDSGFYLCAWSVWGTYTEAFFGQGTRLTVV.

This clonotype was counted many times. CDR3 amino acids: CSVDTGTNYGYTF. The CDR3 DNA reads TGCAGCGTTGATACAGGGACTAACTATGGCTACACCTTC. The V gene is TRBV29-1, the J gene TRBJ1-2, with D perhaps TRBD1 (6 bases). V lost 3 bases to trimming and J lost 0 bases, with 8 bases between them. Germline V gene sequence: CDR1 SQVTM, CDR2 ANQGSEA. The CDR3 loop spans 13 amino acids. Full variable domain (missing parts from reference TRBV29-1 and TRBJ1-2): SAVISQKPSRDICQRGTSLTIQCQVDSQVTMMFWYRQQPGQSLTLIATANQGSEATYESGFVIDKFPISRPNLTFSTLTVSNMSPEDSSIYLCSVDTGTNYGYTFGSGTRLTVV.

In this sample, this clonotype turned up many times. The CDR3 DNA sequence: TGCAGTGCCCCTTCGCCCCTCCACTTT. Its protein is CSAPSPLHF. The chain joins TRBV20-1 to TRBJ1-6; D is undetermined. CDR3 length: 9 residues. Looked up from germline, CDR1 is DFQATT and CDR2 is SNEGSKA (reference sequence). Deletions cut 6 bases from V and 13 bases from J, with 7 bases between.

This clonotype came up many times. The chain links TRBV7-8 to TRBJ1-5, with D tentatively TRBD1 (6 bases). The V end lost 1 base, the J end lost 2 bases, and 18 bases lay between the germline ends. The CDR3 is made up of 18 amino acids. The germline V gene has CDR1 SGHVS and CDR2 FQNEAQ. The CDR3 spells CASSLVAGHLRRNQPQHF. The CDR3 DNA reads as TGTGCCAGCAGCTTAGTTGCGGGACACCTCAGGCGCAATCAGCCCCAGCATTTT.

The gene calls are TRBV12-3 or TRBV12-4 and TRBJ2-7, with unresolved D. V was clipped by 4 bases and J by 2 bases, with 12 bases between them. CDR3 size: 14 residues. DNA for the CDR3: TGTGCCAGCAGTTCCTCCGACGGTCCCTACGAGCAGTACTTC. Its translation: CASSSSDGPYEQYF.

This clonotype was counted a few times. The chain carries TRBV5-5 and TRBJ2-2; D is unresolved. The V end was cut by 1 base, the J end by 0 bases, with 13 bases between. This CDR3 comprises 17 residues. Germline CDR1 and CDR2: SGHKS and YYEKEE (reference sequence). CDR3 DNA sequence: TGTGCCAGCAGCTTGTTGTCCAGCTCATCGAACACCGGGGAGCTGTTTTTT. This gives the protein CASSLLSSSSNTGELFF.

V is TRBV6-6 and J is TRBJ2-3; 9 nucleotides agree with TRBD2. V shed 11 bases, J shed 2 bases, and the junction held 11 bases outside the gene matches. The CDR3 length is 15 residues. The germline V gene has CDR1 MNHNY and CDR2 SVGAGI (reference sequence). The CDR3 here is CAGGGGENPTDTQYF. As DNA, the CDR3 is TGTGCCGGAGGCGGGGGGGAAAACCCCACAGATACGCAGTATTTT.

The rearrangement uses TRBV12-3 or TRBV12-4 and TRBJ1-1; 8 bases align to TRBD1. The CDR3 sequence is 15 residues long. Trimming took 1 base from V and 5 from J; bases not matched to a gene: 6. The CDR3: CASSLGGRGLTEAFF. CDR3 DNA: TGTGCCAGCAGTTTAGGGGGCAGGGGGCTTACTGAAGCTTTCTTT.

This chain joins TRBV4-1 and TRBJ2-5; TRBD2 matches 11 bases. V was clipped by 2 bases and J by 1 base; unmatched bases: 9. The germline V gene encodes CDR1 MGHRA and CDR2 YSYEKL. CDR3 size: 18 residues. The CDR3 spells CASSQPSLAGATQETQYF. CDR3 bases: TGCGCCAGCAGCCAACCTTCACTAGCGGGGGCCACCCAAGAGACCCAGTACTTC.

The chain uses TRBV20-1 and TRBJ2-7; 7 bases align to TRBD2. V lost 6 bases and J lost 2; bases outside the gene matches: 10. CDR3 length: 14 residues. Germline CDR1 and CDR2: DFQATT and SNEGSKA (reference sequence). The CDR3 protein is CSAYPGTNPYEQYF. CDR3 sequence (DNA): TGCAGTGCCTATCCCGGGACTAACCCCTACGAGCAGTACTTC.

The CDR3 loop reads CASSEAEETQYF. DNA of the CDR3: TGTGCCAGCAGTGAAGCAGAAGAGACCCAGTACTTC. The chain combines TRBV25-1 with TRBJ2-5; D unresolved. Germline CDR1 and CDR2: MGHDK and SYGVNS. V gave up 2 bases and J gave up 3 bases, with 4 bases separating them. The CDR3 is 12 amino acids.

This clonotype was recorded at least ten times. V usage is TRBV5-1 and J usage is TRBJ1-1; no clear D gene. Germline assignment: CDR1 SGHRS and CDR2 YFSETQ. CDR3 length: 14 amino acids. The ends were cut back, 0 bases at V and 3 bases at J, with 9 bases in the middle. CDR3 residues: CASSLDFKDTEAFF. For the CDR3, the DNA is TGCGCCAGCAGCTTGGACTTCAAGGACACTGAAGCTTTCTTT.